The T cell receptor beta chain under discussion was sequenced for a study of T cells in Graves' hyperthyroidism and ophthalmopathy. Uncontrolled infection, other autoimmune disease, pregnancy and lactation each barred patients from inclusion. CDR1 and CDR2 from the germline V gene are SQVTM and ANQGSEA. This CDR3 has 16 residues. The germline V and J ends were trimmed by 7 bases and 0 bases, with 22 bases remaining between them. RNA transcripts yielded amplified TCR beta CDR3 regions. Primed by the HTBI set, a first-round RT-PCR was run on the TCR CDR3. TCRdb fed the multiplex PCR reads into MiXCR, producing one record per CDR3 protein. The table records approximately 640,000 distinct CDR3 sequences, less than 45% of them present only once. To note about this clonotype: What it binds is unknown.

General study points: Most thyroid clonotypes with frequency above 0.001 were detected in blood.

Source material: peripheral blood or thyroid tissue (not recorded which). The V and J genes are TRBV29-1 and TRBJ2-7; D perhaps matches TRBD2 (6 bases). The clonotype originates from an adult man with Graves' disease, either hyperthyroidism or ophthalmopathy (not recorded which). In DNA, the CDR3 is TGCAGCGCTCACCACGGGGGACTGACGAGCTCCTACGAGCAGTACTTC. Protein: CSAHHGGLTSSYEQYF.